These 25 T cell receptor beta chains were all obtained from the same sample, sequenced in a study of blood T cell repertoires in COVID-19. Profiled with immunoSEQ multiplex PCR; TCRdb holds only in-frame clones, not every one. The repertoire has roughly 270,000 clones, 85% of them found once; the top ten carry around 5.5%. What was sequenced was peripheral blood. The source of these receptors is a man aged 50 to 60 with active or convalescent COVID-19.

This chain uses TRBV5-4 with TRBJ2-1; 7 bases fit TRBD2. The CDR3 has 16 residues. The germline gives CDR1 SGHNT, CDR2 YYREEE (reference sequence). V dropped 7 bases and J dropped 6; count of bases not matched to a gene: 16. CDR3 amino acids: CASSLGWTREGNEQFF. The DNA of the CDR3 is TGTGCCAGCTCCCTGGGATGGACTAGGGAGGGCAATGAGCAGTTCTTC.

The rearrangement links TRBV19 to TRBJ2-7, with 9 bases aligning to TRBD1. The CDR3 loop spans 15 amino acids. CDR1 LNHDA and CDR2 SQIVND come from the germline V gene (reference sequence). The junction had 7 bases not matched to a gene; V was cut back by 4 bases and J by 3 bases. The CDR3 here is CASSKTGTGIYEQYF. The CDR3 DNA is TGTGCCAGTAGTAAAACCGGGACAGGGATCTACGAGCAGTACTTC.

This chain connects TRBV7-9 to TRBJ2-2, with 10 bases matching TRBD2. V trimming: 6 bases; J trimming: 5 bases; junction bases outside the gene matches: 6. Looked up from germline, CDR1 is SEHNR and CDR2 is FQNEAQ (reference sequence). The length of the CDR3 is 15 residues. Here the CDR3 reads CASRPSGSITGELFF. The CDR3 nucleotides are TGTGCCAGCAGACCTAGCGGGAGTATTACCGGGGAGCTGTTTTTT.

The chain uses TRBV6-5 and TRBJ2-5; D is unresolved. Germline V lookup: CDR1 MNHEY, CDR2 SVGAGI. This CDR3 spans 13 amino acids. Between the trimmed V and J ends, which lost 0 bases and 5 bases, there was a span of 7 bases. In nucleotides, the CDR3 is TGTGCCAGCAGTTACTCAGCCGAGGAGACCCAGTACTTC. It specifies CASSYSAEETQYF.

The chain combines TRBV30 with TRBJ1-6, with 10 bases fitting TRBD1. From germline, CDR1 is GTSNPN and CDR2 SVGIG (reference sequence). The J segment lost 7 bases and the V segment lost 1 base, leaving 4 bases of the junction unmatched. This CDR3 comprises 15 residues. The DNA of the CDR3 is TGTGCCTGGAGTGGACCGGGACAGGGGAATTCACCCCTCCACTTT. Protein: CAWSGPGQGNSPLHF.

The chain uses TRBV4-2 and TRBJ2-2, with D possibly matching TRBD2 (7 bases). The CDR3 contains 18 residues. The germline V gene has CDR1 LGHNA and CDR2 YNFKEQ. V was cut by 1 base and J by 4 bases, with 19 bases left in between. CDR3 sequence reads: CASSQGTQRGRATGELFF. CDR3 DNA sequence: TGTGCCAGCAGCCAAGGGACCCAGAGGGGGAGGGCCACCGGGGAGCTGTTTTTT.

This clone was observed once. This chain uses TRBV19 with TRBJ1-2; D may be TRBD1 (6 bases). Germline V lookup: CDR1 LNHDA, CDR2 SQIVND (reference sequence). V was cut by 6 bases and J by 7 bases, with 15 bases left in between. This CDR3 comprises 13 residues. CDR3 sequence: CASRNRERTGYTF. The CDR3 DNA reads TGTGCCAGTAGGAACAGGGAGAGAACTGGCTACACCTTC. The full variable domain, completed using reference TRBV19 and TRBJ1-2, is DGGITQSPKYLFRKEGQNVTLSCEQNLNHDAMYWYRQDPGQGLRLIYYSQIVNDFQKGDIAEGYSVSREKKESFPLTVTSAQKNPTAFYLCASRNRERTGYTFGSGTRLTVV.

The chain links TRBV6-6 to TRBJ2-7; 11 bases align to TRBD1. Trimming cost V 6 bases and J 2 bases; bases outside gene matches: 6. Per the germline V gene, CDR1 is MNHNY and CDR2 is SVGAGI (reference sequence). The CDR3 has 15 amino acids. In nucleotides, the CDR3 is TGTGCCAGCAGCCGCCCGGGACAGGGGGCCTACGAGCAGTACTTC. It specifies CASSRPGQGAYEQYF.

This chain uses TRBV27 with TRBJ1-1; 9 nucleotides line up with TRBD1. CDR3 size: 15 residues. The germline V gene has CDR1 MNHEY and CDR2 SMNVEV (reference sequence). Trimming removed 6 bases from V and 0 bases from J; junction bases left unmatched: 5. CDR3 coding DNA: TGTGCCAGCAGACTTAGGGACAGGGTGAACACTGAAGCTTTCTTT. Protein product: CASRLRDRVNTEAFF.

The rearrangement links TRBV12-5 to TRBJ2-1, with D possibly TRBD1 on 5 matching bases. CDR1 and CDR2 from the germline V gene are LGHNT and FRNRAP. V dropped 0 bases and J dropped 2 bases, with 11 bases sitting between them. The CDR3 sequence is 16 residues long. The CDR3 is CASGLVVGATYNEQFF. The CDR3 DNA reads TGTGCTAGTGGTTTGGTAGTTGGGGCAACCTACAATGAGCAGTTCTTC.

The V call is TRBV10-3, the J call TRBJ2-3; 8 bases fit TRBD2. Germline values: CDR1 ENHRY, CDR2 SYGVKD. The CDR3 runs to 15 residues. Losses at the gene ends were 3 bases for V and 2 bases for J; bases not matched to a gene: 4. CDR3 DNA sequence: TGTGCCATCAGTGAACGAGCGGGGGACACAGATACGCAGTATTTT. Residues: CAISERAGDTDTQYF.

The chain uses TRBV6-5 and TRBJ1-4; 10 nucleotides match TRBD1. The CDR3 totals 14 residues. V lost 8 bases and J lost 8; bases outside the gene matches: 8. CDR1 is MNHEY, CDR2 SVGAGI, per germline. CDR3 protein: CASCPRDRGEKLFF. The CDR3 region has the DNA TGTGCCAGCTGCCCCCGGGACAGGGGAGAAAAACTGTTTTTT.

The genes are TRBV20-1 and TRBJ1-2; 8 bases map to TRBD1. Looked up from germline, CDR1 is DFQATT and CDR2 is SNEGSKA (reference sequence). J was trimmed by 8 bases and V by 3 bases; bases with no gene match: 14. This CDR3 has 15 amino acids. CDR3 nucleotides: TGCAGTGCTAGTCTTGTGGGACAGGAGATAGGAGGCTACACCTTC. Translating gives CSASLVGQEIGGYTF.

V gene TRBV7-9 combines with J gene TRBJ1-2; 7 positions agree with TRBD1. V dropped 10 bases and J dropped 0; count of bases not matched to a gene: 5. Germline assignment: CDR1 SEHNR and CDR2 FQNEAQ (reference sequence). The CDR3 is made up of 13 amino acids. The CDR3 here is CAIWTGANYGYTF. The CDR3 DNA follows: TGTGCCATATGGACAGGAGCTAACTATGGCTACACCTTC.

V and J are TRBV14 and TRBJ2-3, with 8 bases aligning to TRBD1. The CDR3 is 15 residues long. The V segment lost 5 bases and the J segment 4 bases; nucleotides outside the gene matches: 8. CDR1 and CDR2 (germline): SGHDN, FVKESK. The CDR3 loop reads CASSIRGRSADTQYF. CDR3 in DNA: TGTGCCAGCAGCATCAGGGGGCGGTCGGCAGATACGCAGTATTTT. Filled out from reference TRBV14 and TRBJ2-3, the complete variable domain reads EAGVTQFPSHSVIEKGQTVTLRCDPISGHDNLYWYRRVMGKEIKFLLHFVKESKQDESGMPNNRFLAERTGGTYSTLKVQPAELEDSGVYFCASSIRGRSADTQYFGPGTRLTVL.

This clone has just one count. The CDR3 here is CASSIHSGQLNTEAFF. The CDR3 DNA reads TGTGCCAGCAGCATACACTCTGGACAGCTGAACACTGAAGCTTTCTTT. V is TRBV7-2 and J is TRBJ1-1; maybe TRBD1 (6 bases). V lost 5 bases and J 0 bases, leaving 16 bases between the germline ends. The germline CDR1 and CDR2 sequences are SGHTA and FQGNSA. The CDR3 runs 16 residues. Supplemented by reference TRBV7-2 and TRBJ1-1, the full variable domain reads GAGVSQSPSNKVTEKGKDVELRCDPISGHTALYWYRQSLGQGLEFLIYFQGNSAPDKSGLPSDRFSAERTGGSVSTLTIQRTQQEDSAVYLCASSIHSGQLNTEAFFGQGTRLTVV.

The CDR3 region has the DNA TGTGCCAGCAGTTACACCCCGGCGGACACTGAAGCTTTCTTT. It yields the protein CASSYTPADTEAFF. The V and J genes are TRBV6-5 and TRBJ1-1; no clear D gene. Germline CDR1 is MNHEY and CDR2 is SVGAGI. The CDR3 loop spans 14 amino acids. Trimming took 2 bases from V and 3 from J, leaving 10 bases between them.

The chain combines TRBV13 with TRBJ2-2; no clear D. V dropped 10 bases and J dropped 7 bases, with 13 bases sitting between them. Germline CDR1 and CDR2: PRHDT and FYEKMQ (reference sequence). The CDR3 runs to 12 residues. The chain's CDR3 is CATLLGSGELFF. The DNA of the CDR3 is TGTGCCACCCTCCTCGGTAGCGGGGAGCTGTTTTTT.

The CDR3 protein is CASSFRTGRGNTIYF. In DNA form, the CDR3 reads TGTGCCAGCAGCTTTAGGACAGGGCGTGGAAACACCATATATTTT. The chain uses TRBV5-6 and TRBJ1-3; 8 bases match TRBD1. Trimming cost V 2 bases and J 3 bases; bases outside gene matches: 4. The germline CDR1 and CDR2 sequences are SGHDT and YYEEEE. This CDR3 has 15 amino acids.

CDR3 bases: TGTGCCAGCAGTTACCGCGGAGCTGACACAGATACGCAGTATTTT. Translation: CASSYRGADTDTQYF. The V call is TRBV6-5, the J call TRBJ2-3; D remains ambiguous. The CDR3 is made up of 15 amino acids. Deletions cut 2 bases from V and 2 bases from J, with 11 bases between. From germline, CDR1 is MNHEY and CDR2 SVGAGI.

V and J are TRBV2 and TRBJ1-2, with a weak D call TRBD1 (5 bases). V lost 8 bases and J lost 7, with 23 bases in between. The CDR3 consists of 15 residues. Germline CDR1 is SNHLY and CDR2 is FYNNEI. CDR3 DNA sequence: TGTGCCAGCGGGAATAGCAGGGCACTTAATAGTGGCTACACCTTC. The encoded protein is CASGNSRALNSGYTF.

This clone was seen only once. This sequence joins TRBV18 and TRBJ1-1; unclear D gene. This CDR3 is 14 amino acids long. Trimming removed 2 bases at V and 1 base at J, with 8 bases between. Germline V lookup: CDR1 KGHSH, CDR2 LQKENI. The CDR3 loop reads CASSPARWNTEAFF. The CDR3 coding sequence is TGTGCCAGCTCACCAGCTAGATGGAACACTGAAGCTTTCTTT.

The chain uses TRBV28 and TRBJ2-3, with a weak D call TRBD1 (6 bases). V lost 6 bases, J lost 2 bases, and 12 bases lay in between. Germline assignment: CDR1 MDHEN and CDR2 SYDVKM. The CDR3 sequence is 14 residues long. The CDR3 reads CASSSGTPTDTQYF. In DNA, the CDR3 is TGTGCCAGCAGCTCCGGGACACCCACAGATACGCAGTATTTT.

The genes are TRBV27 and TRBJ1-1; possible D gene TRBD1, 6 bases. With 0 bases removed from V and 5 bases from J, the gap between germline ends came to 7 bases. Germline values: CDR1 MNHEY, CDR2 SMNVEV (reference sequence). The CDR3 has 13 amino acids. The CDR3 DNA follows: TGTGCCAGCAGTTTATCAGGGGGAACTGAAGCTTTCTTT. It specifies CASSLSGGTEAFF.

The chain couples TRBV30 to TRBJ2-1; possible D gene TRBD1, 6 bases. Per germline, CDR1 GTSNPN and CDR2 SVGIG (reference sequence). This CDR3 contains 14 residues. V gave up 8 bases and J gave up 0 bases, with 14 bases separating them. The CDR3 DNA reads TGTGCCGGCTCAGGGGAGAGCTCCTACAATGAGCAGTTCTTC. Its protein is CAGSGESSYNEQFF. Drawing the rest from reference TRBV30 and TRBJ2-1, the complete variable domain is SQTIHQWPATLVQPVGSPLSLECTVEGTSNPNLYWYRQAAGRGLQLLFYSVGIGQISSEVPQNLSASRPQDRQFILSSKKLLLSDSGFYLCAGSGESSYNEQFFGPGTRLTVL.